Listed here are 13 T cell receptor beta chains from one sample, sequenced in a study of cytomegalovirus exposure and HLA in healthy donors. Use of 60 Vbeta and 13 Jbeta primers characterized the PCR. Clones were sequenced by immunoSEQ multiplex PCR, and TCRdb holds only the in-frame ones, with some missing. The sample lists approximately 160,000 clones, roughly 80% seen once, with around 4.9% in the top ten. Specimen: PBMCs. The receptors were gathered from a man between 18 and 29 years old in good health and CMV-seronegative.

The V call is TRBV10-3, the J call TRBJ2-2, with a weak D call TRBD1 (5 bases). CDR1 is ENHRY and CDR2 is SYGVKD in the germline V gene. This CDR3 has 13 amino acids. V was clipped by 9 bases and J by 3 bases, with 11 bases between them. CDR3 in amino acids: CAMGPQDTGELFF. In DNA form, the CDR3 reads TGTGCCATGGGGCCCCAAGACACCGGGGAGCTGTTTTTT.

The V and J genes are TRBV27 and TRBJ2-1; 10 positions agree with TRBD2. Germline V gene data show CDR1 as MNHEY and CDR2 as SMNVEV (reference sequence). The V and J ends lost 2 bases and 10 bases, in that order; junction bases with no gene match: 14. CDR3 length: 17 amino acids. The CDR3 is CASSLRASGGRDHEQFF. DNA of the CDR3: TGTGCCAGCAGTTTACGGGCTAGCGGGGGCCGCGACCACGAGCAGTTCTTC.

The rearrangement joins TRBV11-2 to TRBJ2-2; D is perhaps TRBD2 (5 bases). The CDR3 is 14 amino acids. Between the trimmed V and J ends, which lost 4 bases and 3 bases, there was a span of 9 bases. Germline V CDR1 and CDR2: SGHAT, FQNNGV. The CDR3 spells CASSSGLHTGELFF. The CDR3 region has the DNA TGTGCCAGCAGCTCCGGACTGCACACCGGGGAGCTGTTTTTT.

The rearrangement links TRBV9 to TRBJ2-4; D might be TRBD2 (5 bases). The length of the CDR3 is 15 residues. Deletions cut 3 bases from V and 8 bases from J, with 18 bases between. Germline V lookup: CDR1 SGDLS, CDR2 YYNGEE. The CDR3 here is CASSGAGFPRDIQYF. The CDR3 nucleotides are TGTGCCAGCAGCGGTGCCGGCTTCCCGCGGGACATTCAGTACTTC.

The rearrangement uses TRBV2 and TRBJ2-6; the D gene is possibly TRBD1 (6 bases). This CDR3 is built from 15 residues. Looked up from germline, CDR1 is SNHLY and CDR2 is FYNNEI. V lost 4 bases to trimming and J lost 4 bases, with 11 bases between them. In DNA, the CDR3 is TGTGCCAGCAGTGTTTTTGGGACAGGGGCCAACGTCCTGACTTTC. This gives the protein CASSVFGTGANVLTF.

Concerning this clone itself: Other DNA sequences within the sample encode an identical CDR3. The chain is built from TRBV11-2 and TRBJ2-7; D perhaps matches TRBD2 (6 bases). The CDR3 sequence is 13 residues long. From germline, CDR1 is SGHAT and CDR2 FQNNGV. V lost 1 base to trimming and J lost 2 bases, with 6 bases between them. In DNA, the CDR3 is TGTGCCAGCAGCTTAGCGGGGGCCTACGAGCAGTACTTC. Its protein product is CASSLAGAYEQYF. Full variable domain (outside the CDR3, taken from reference TRBV11-2 and TRBJ2-7): EAGVAQSPRYKIIEKRQSVAFWCNPISGHATLYWYQQILGQGPKLLIQFQNNGVVDDSQLPKDRFSAERLKGVDSTLKIQPAKLEDSAVYLCASSLAGAYEQYFGPGTRLTVT.

Only a few counts were recorded for this clone. The chain is built from TRBV29-1 and TRBJ2-1; a possible D gene is TRBD2 (6 bases). V lost 7 bases and J lost 3, with 16 bases in between. Per the germline V gene, CDR1 is SQVTM and CDR2 is ANQGSEA. The CDR3 loop spans 14 amino acids. CDR3 region: CSGSLGGNYNEQFF. The CDR3 DNA reads as TGCAGCGGCTCGCTTGGGGGGAACTACAATGAGCAGTTCTTC.

The J gene is TRBJ2-1, the V gene TRBV5-1; 9 bases align to TRBD1. The V and J ends lost 3 bases and 1 base, in that order; junction bases with no gene match: 5. The CDR3 spans 16 residues. CDR1 and CDR2 (germline): SGHRS, YFSETQ. Written as DNA, the CDR3 is TGCGCCAGCAGCTCGACAGGGGGGCGGTCCTACAATGAGCAGTTCTTC. Its protein is CASSSTGGRSYNEQFF. Looking up the rest from reference TRBV5-1 and TRBJ2-1 gives the full variable domain: KAGVTQTPRYLIKTRGQQVTLSCSPISGHRSVSWYQQTPGQGLQFLFEYFSETQRNKGNFPGRFSGRQFSNSRSEMNVSTLELGDSALYLCASSSTGGRSYNEQFFGPGTRLTVL.

V usage is TRBV7-9 and J usage is TRBJ2-1; 9 nucleotides align to TRBD2. This CDR3 region has 17 residues. Looked up from germline, CDR1 is SEHNR and CDR2 is FQNEAQ (reference sequence). V shed 7 bases and J 2 bases; nucleotides not matched to a gene: 12. CDR3 nucleotides: TGTGCCAGCATCCTAACCGTAGCGGGAGCGGCCTACAATGAGCAGTTCTTC. Its protein is CASILTVAGAAYNEQFF.

V and J are TRBV6-7 and TRBJ2-5; TRBD1 is a possible D gene (6 bases). TRBV6-7 is labeled an ORF, and its function is uncertain. The ends were cut back, 6 bases at V and 5 bases at J, with 19 bases in the middle. This CDR3 is built from 15 residues. The DNA for the CDR3 is TGTGCCAGCAGCCCAGGCGCAGGGGCTGGTGAGACCCAGTACTTC. Its translation: CASSPGAGAGETQYF.

This chain links TRBV11-3 with TRBJ2-7; TRBD1 agrees at 9 bases. CDR1 is SGHNT, CDR2 YENEEA, per germline. V lost 8 bases to trimming and J lost 3 bases; unmatched junction nucleotides: 11. The CDR3 has 15 amino acids. Written as DNA, the CDR3 is TGTGCCAGCGTATCGGACAGGGGAATGGACTACGAGCAGTACTTC. Translating it yields CASVSDRGMDYEQYF.

V is TRBV28 and J is TRBJ2-7, with TRBD1 as a possible D gene (6 bases). Germline CDR1 MDHEN, CDR2 SYDVKM. The V and J ends lost 6 bases and 0 bases respectively, with 18 bases between them. This CDR3 region has 16 residues. The DNA for the CDR3 is TGTGCCAGCAGCCCCGACCAAACAGGGTACTCCTACGAGCAGTACTTC. Its translation is CASSPDQTGYSYEQYF.

The rearrangement joins TRBV18 to TRBJ2-2; tentatively, D is TRBD2 (5 bases). Per germline, CDR1 KGHSH and CDR2 LQKENI. The CDR3 spans 13 residues. V dropped 6 bases and J dropped 5 bases, with 10 bases sitting between them. Here the CDR3 reads CASSIGETGELFF. DNA for the CDR3: TGTGCCAGCTCTATCGGGGAGACCGGGGAGCTGTTTTTT.